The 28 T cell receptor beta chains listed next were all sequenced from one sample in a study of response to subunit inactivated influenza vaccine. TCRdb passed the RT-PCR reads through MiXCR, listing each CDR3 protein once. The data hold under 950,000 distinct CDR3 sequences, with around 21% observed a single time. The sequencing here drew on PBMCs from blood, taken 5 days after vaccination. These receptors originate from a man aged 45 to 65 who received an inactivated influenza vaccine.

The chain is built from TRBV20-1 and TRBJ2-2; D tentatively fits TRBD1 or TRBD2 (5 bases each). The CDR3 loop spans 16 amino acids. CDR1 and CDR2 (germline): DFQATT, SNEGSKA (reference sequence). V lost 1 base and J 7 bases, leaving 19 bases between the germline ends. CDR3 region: CSARAGGPRLHGELFF. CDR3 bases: TGCAGTGCTAGAGCTGGGGGTCCTCGACTGCACGGGGAGCTGTTTTTT.

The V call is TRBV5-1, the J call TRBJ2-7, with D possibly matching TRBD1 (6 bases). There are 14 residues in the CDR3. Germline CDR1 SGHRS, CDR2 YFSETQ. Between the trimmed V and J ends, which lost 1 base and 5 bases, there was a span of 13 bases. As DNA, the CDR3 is TGCGCCAGCAGCTTGACAGGGTACCTAGACGAGCAGTACTTC. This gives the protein CASSLTGYLDEQYF.

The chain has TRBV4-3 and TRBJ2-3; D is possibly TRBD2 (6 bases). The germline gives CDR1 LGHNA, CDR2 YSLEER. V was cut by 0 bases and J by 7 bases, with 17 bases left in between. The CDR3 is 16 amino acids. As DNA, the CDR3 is TGCGCCAGCAGCCAAGAAACGCTCGGGAGCCTGAATACGCAGTATTTT. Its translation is CASSQETLGSLNTQYF.

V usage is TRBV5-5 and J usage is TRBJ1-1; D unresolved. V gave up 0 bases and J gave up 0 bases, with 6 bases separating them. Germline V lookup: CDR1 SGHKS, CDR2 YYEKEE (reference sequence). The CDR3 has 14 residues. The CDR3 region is CASSLDWMNTEAFF. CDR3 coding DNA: TGTGCCAGCAGCTTGGATTGGATGAACACTGAAGCTTTCTTT.

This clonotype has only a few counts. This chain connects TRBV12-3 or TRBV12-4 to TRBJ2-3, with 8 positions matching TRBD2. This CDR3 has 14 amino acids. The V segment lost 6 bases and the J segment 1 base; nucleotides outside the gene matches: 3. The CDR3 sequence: CASRFSGGTDTQYF. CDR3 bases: TGTGCCAGCAGATTTAGCGGGGGCACAGATACGCAGTATTTT.

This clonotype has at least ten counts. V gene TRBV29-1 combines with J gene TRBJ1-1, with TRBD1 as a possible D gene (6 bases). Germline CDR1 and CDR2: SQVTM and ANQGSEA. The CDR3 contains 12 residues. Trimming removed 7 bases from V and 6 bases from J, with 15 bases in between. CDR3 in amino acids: CSAEGDGSEAFF. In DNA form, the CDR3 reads TGCAGCGCCGAGGGGGACGGGTCTGAAGCTTTCTTT.

The CDR3 region is CASSPTHGVTQYF. In nucleotides, the CDR3 is TGCGCCAGCAGCCCGACCCACGGCGTTACGCAGTATTTT. The chain recombines TRBV4-1 with TRBJ2-3; D remains unclear. V was pared by 4 bases and J by 8 bases, with 13 bases between. Germline CDR1 MGHRA, CDR2 YSYEKL. This CDR3 contains 13 residues.

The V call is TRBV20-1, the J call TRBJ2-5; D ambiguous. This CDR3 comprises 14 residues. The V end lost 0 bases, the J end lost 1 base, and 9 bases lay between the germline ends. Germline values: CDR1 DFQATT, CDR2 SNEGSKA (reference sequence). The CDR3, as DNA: TGCAGTGCTAGAGATGGTAGCAGCCAAGAGACCCAGTACTTC. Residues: CSARDGSSQETQYF.

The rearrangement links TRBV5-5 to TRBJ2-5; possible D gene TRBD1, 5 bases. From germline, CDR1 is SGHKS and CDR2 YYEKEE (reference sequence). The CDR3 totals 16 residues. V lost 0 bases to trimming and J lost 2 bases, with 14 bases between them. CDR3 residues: CASSLALGAGQETQYF. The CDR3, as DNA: TGTGCCAGCAGCTTGGCCTTAGGGGCAGGACAAGAGACCCAGTACTTC.

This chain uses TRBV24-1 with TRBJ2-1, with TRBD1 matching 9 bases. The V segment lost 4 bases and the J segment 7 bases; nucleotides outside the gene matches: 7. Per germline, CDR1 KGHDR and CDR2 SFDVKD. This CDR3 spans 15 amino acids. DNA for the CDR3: TGTGCCACCAGTGAAGCGGGACAGGGCTTGAATGAGCAGTTCTTC. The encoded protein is CATSEAGQGLNEQFF.

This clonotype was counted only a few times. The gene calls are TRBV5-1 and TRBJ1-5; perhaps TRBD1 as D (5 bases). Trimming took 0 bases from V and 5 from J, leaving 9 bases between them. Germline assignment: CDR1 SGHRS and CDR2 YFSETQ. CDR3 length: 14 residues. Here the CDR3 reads CASSLVGGDQPQHF. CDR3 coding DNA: TGCGCCAGCAGCTTGGTCGGGGGTGATCAGCCCCAGCATTTT.

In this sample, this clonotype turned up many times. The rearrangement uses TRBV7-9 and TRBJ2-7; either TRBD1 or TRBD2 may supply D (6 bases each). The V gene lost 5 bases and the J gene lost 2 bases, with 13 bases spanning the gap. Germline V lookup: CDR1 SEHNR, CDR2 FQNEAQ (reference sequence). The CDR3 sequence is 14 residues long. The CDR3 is CASSPGARTYEQYF. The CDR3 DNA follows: TGTGCCAGCAGCCCGGGGGCTAGGACCTACGAGCAGTACTTC.

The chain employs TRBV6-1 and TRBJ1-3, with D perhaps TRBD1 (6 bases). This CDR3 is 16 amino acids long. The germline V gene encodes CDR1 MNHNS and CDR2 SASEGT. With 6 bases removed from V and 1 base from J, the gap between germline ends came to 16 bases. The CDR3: CASSIQGVFSGNTIYF. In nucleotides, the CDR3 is TGTGCCAGCAGCATACAGGGAGTCTTTTCTGGAAACACCATATATTTT.

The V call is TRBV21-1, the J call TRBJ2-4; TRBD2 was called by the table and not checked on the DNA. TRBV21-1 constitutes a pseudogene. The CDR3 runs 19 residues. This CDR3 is CASSKVPLASGSVENIQYF. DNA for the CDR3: TGTGCCAGCAGCAAAGTGCCTCTCGCTAGCGGGAGTGTGGAAAACATTCAGTACTTC.

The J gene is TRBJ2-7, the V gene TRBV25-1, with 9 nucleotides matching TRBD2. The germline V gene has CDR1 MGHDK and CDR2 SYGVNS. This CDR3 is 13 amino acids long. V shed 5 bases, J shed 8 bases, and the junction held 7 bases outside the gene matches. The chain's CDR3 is CASSPPSGDQQYF. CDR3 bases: TGTGCCAGCAGTCCTCCTAGCGGGGACCAGCAGTACTTC.

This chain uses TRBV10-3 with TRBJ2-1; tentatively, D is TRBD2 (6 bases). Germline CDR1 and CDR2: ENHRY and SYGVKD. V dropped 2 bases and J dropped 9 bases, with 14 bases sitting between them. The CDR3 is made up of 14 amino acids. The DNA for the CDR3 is TGTGCCATCAGTGAGAATAGCGGAGACGGTGAGCAGTTCTTC. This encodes CAISENSGDGEQFF.

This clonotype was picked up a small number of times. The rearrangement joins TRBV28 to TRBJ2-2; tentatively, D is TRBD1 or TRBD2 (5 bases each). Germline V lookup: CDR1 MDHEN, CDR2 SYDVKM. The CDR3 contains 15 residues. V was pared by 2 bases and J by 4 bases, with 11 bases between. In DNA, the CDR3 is TGTGCCAGCAGTTTAAGCGGCAGGGCCACCGGGGAGCTGTTTTTT. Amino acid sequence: CASSLSGRATGELFF.

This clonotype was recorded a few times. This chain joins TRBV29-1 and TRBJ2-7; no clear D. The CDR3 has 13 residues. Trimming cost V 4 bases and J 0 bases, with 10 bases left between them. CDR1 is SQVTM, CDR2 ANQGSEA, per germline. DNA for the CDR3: TGCAGCGTTGCTACCCGTCTCTCCTACGAGCAGTACTTC. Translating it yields CSVATRLSYEQYF.

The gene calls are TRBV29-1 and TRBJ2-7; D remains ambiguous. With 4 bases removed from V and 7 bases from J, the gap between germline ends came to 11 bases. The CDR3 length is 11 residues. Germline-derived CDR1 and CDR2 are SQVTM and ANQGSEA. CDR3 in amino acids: CSVVVVSEQYF. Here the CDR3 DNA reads TGCAGCGTTGTGGTCGTCTCGGAGCAGTACTTC.

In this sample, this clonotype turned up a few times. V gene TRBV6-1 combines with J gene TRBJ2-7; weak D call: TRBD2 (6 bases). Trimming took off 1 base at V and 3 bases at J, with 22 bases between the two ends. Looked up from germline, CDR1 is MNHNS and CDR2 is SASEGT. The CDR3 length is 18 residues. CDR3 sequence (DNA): TGTGCCAGCAGTGAAGGTCGGCTAGCGTACCCCCTCTACTACGAGCAGTACTTC. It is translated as CASSEGRLAYPLYYEQYF.

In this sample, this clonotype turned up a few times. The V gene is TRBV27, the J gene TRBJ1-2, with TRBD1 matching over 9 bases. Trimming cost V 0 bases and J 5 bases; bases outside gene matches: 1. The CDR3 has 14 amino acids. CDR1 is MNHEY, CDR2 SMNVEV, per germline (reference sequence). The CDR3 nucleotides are TGTGCCAGCAGTTTATCAGGGACAGGGTATGGCTACACCTTC. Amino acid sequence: CASSLSGTGYGYTF.

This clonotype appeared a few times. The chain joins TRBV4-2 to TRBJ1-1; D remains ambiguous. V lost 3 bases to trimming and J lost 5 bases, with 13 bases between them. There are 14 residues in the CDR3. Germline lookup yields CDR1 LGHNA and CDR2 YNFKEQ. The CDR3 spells CASSHSAGFTEAFF. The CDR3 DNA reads TGTGCCAGCAGCCACTCAGCGGGATTTACTGAAGCTTTCTTT.

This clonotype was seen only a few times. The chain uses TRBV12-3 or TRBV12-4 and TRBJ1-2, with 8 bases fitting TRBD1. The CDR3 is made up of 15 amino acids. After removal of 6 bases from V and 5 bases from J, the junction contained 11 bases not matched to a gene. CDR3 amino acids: CASSKGAGGKYGYTF. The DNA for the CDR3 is TGTGCCAGCAGCAAAGGGGCAGGGGGCAAATATGGCTACACCTTC.

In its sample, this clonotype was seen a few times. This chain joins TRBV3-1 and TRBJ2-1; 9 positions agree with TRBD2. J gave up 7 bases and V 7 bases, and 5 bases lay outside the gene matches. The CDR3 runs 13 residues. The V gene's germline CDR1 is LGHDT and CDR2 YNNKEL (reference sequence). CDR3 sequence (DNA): TGTGCCAGCATGGGGACTAGCTCGAATGAGCAGTTCTTC. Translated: CASMGTSSNEQFF.

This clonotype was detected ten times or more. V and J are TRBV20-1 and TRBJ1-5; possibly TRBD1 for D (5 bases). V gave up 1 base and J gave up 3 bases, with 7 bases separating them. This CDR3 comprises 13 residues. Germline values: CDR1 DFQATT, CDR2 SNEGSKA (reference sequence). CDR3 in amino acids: CSARGQYNQPQHF. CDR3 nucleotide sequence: TGCAGTGCTAGAGGACAGTACAATCAGCCCCAGCATTTT.

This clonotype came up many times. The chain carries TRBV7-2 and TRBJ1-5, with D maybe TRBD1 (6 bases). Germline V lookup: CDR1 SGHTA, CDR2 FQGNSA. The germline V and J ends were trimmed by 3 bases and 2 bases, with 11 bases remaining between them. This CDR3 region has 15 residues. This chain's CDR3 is CASSLAGQGNQPQHF. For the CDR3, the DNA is TGTGCCAGCAGCTTGGCGGGACAAGGCAATCAGCCCCAGCATTTT.

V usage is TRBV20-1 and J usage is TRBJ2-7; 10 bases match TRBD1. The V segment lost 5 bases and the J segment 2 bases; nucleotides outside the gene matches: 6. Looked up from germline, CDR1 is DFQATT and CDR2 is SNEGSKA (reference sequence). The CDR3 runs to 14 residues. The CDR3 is CSAGWGTGAYEQYF. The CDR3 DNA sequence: TGCAGTGCTGGCTGGGGGACAGGGGCCTACGAGCAGTACTTC.

The DNA for the CDR3 is TGCGCCAGCAGCTCCCTAAGGACTAGCGGGAGTCAAGAGACCCAGTACTTC. Translated, it gives CASSSLRTSGSQETQYF. The chain couples TRBV5-1 to TRBJ2-5; 13 bases match TRBD2. CDR3 length: 17 residues. V gave up 3 bases and J gave up 2 bases; unmatched junction bases: 7. Germline-derived CDR1 and CDR2 are SGHRS and YFSETQ.